The 25 T cell receptor beta chains below come from one sample, sequenced in a study of CD8 T cells in ankylosing spondylitis. A single record per CDR3 protein comes from TCRdb applying MiXCR to the 5' RACE reads. In the table there are some 85,000 distinct CDR3 sequences, about 9% of which are singletons. For these receptors, no antigen is known. General observations from the study: Seemingly characteristic of ankylosing spondylitis blood was a TCR beta motif consisting of eight highly homologous variants.

What was sequenced was blood, either unsorted or a sorted T cell fraction (not recorded which). The origin of the receptors is a male donor with ankylosing spondylitis.

The chain links TRBV30 to TRBJ1-1, with D uncertain. Germline assignment: CDR1 GTSNPN and CDR2 SVGIG (reference sequence). The length of the CDR3 is 13 residues. Between the trimmed V and J ends, which lost 4 bases and 3 bases, there was a span of 12 bases. The CDR3 is CAWTSGSHTEAFF. The CDR3 bases are TGTGCCTGGACCTCTGGCAGCCACACTGAAGCTTTCTTT.

This clonotype was seen ten or more times. The chain is built from TRBV3-1 and TRBJ2-1, with D unclear. Germline CDR1 reads LGHDT; CDR2 reads YNNKEL (reference sequence). The CDR3 has 17 amino acids. Trimming left V 7 bases short and J 0 bases short, with 19 bases between. In nucleotides, the CDR3 is TGTGCCAGCACCCCTAAGGGCTTCACGAGCTCCTACAATGAGCAGTTCTTC. This codes for CASTPKGFTSSYNEQFF.

The chain uses TRBV5-4 and TRBJ2-7; D may match TRBD1 or TRBD2 (5 bases each). This CDR3 region has 15 residues. Trimming stripped 2 bases from V and 2 bases from J, with 14 bases between. Germline V gives CDR1 SGHNT, CDR2 YYREEE (reference sequence). CDR3 protein: CASSFDWDGPYEQYF. CDR3 coding DNA: TGTGCCAGCAGCTTTGATTGGGACGGACCCTACGAGCAGTACTTC.

Only a few counts were recorded for this clonotype. The V gene is TRBV11-2, the J gene TRBJ1-1; D is uncertain. The CDR3 sequence is 13 residues long. Trimming took 3 bases from V and 3 from J, leaving 8 bases between them. The V gene's germline CDR1 is SGHAT and CDR2 FQNNGV. CDR3 bases: TGTGCCAGCAGCTTTGACACTTACACTGAAGCTTTCTTT. It specifies CASSFDTYTEAFF.

This clonotype has a count of ten or more. The chain couples TRBV12-3 or TRBV12-4 to TRBJ2-5; D might be TRBD2 (5 bases). V shed 2 bases and J shed 0 bases, with 16 bases lying between them. The CDR3 extends over 17 amino acids. CDR3 loop: CASSLYPRDIDQETQYF. CDR3 in DNA: TGTGCCAGCAGTTTATATCCCCGGGATATAGACCAAGAGACCCAGTACTTC.

This clonotype has a handful of counts. This chain links TRBV20-1 with TRBJ1-2; 9 bases match TRBD1. In germline, CDR1 is DFQATT, CDR2 SNEGSKA (reference sequence). The V and J ends lost 6 bases and 5 bases, in that order; junction bases with no gene match: 10. The CDR3 runs 14 residues. CDR3 sequence reads: CSAEGQGVLYGYTF. The DNA for the CDR3 is TGCAGTGCAGAGGGACAGGGAGTTTTATATGGCTACACCTTC.

This clonotype turned up a few times. The J gene is TRBJ2-1, the V gene TRBV27; D perhaps matches TRBD1 (5 bases). Trimming took off 5 bases at V and 6 bases at J, with 11 bases between the two ends. Germline values: CDR1 MNHEY, CDR2 SMNVEV (reference sequence). This CDR3 has 13 residues. The CDR3, as DNA: TGTGCCAGCAGTCCGGACATCCTCAATGAGCAGTTCTTC. Its protein product is CASSPDILNEQFF.

This clonotype has just a few counts. The chain couples TRBV30 to TRBJ1-2; weak D call: TRBD1 (6 bases). V lost 8 bases to trimming and J lost 7 bases, with 23 bases between them. Germline V gives CDR1 GTSNPN, CDR2 SVGIG (reference sequence). The CDR3 contains 14 residues. CDR3 protein: CAAGLTDSPGGYTF. CDR3 bases: TGTGCCGCTGGATTGACGGACAGCCCTGGTGGCTACACCTTC. The full variable domain, completed using reference TRBV30 and TRBJ1-2, is SQTIHQWPATLVQPVGSPLSLECTVEGTSNPNLYWYRQAAGRGLQLLFYSVGIGQISSEVPQNLSASRPQDRQFILSSKKLLLSDSGFYLCAAGLTDSPGGYTFGSGTRLTVV.

This clonotype was recorded a few times. This chain connects TRBV7-6 to TRBJ1-3; TRBD1 might be the D (5 bases). V was trimmed by 5 bases and J by 4 bases, leaving 15 bases between them. CDR3 length: 15 residues. CDR1 is SGHVS and CDR2 is FNYEAQ in the germline V gene. Written as DNA, the CDR3 is TGTGCCAGCAGCCTCGACAGTCCGATCGGAAACACCATATATTTT. It translates to CASSLDSPIGNTIYF.

The chain couples TRBV7-8 to TRBJ2-1, with D perhaps TRBD1 (6 bases). V was trimmed by 5 bases and J by 3 bases, leaving 11 bases between them. Germline V lookup: CDR1 SGHVS, CDR2 FQNEAQ. The CDR3 has 14 amino acids. The CDR3 sequence is CASSPRTDYNEQFF. As DNA, the CDR3 is TGTGCCAGCAGCCCCCGGACAGACTACAATGAGCAGTTCTTC. The variable domain in full, with the rest retrieved from reference TRBV7-8 and TRBJ2-1, is GAGVSQSPRYKVAKRGQDVALRCDPISGHVSLFWYQQALGQGPEFLTYFQNEAQLDKSGLPSDRFFAERPEGSVSTLKIQRTQQEDSAVYLCASSPRTDYNEQFFGPGTRLTVL.

The chain is built from TRBV30 and TRBJ2-1; 9 nucleotides agree with TRBD2. The ends lost 2 bases at V and 3 bases at J; junction bases unmatched: 8. Germline V gene sequence: CDR1 GTSNPN, CDR2 SVGIG (reference sequence). The CDR3 extends over 16 amino acids. Here the CDR3 reads CAWSLAGTVFYNEQFF. The CDR3 nucleotides are TGTGCCTGGAGTCTAGCGGGAACGGTGTTCTACAATGAGCAGTTCTTC. The full variable domain, with the rest looked up from reference TRBV30 and TRBJ2-1, is SQTIHQWPATLVQPVGSPLSLECTVEGTSNPNLYWYRQAAGRGLQLLFYSVGIGQISSEVPQNLSASRPQDRQFILSSKKLLLSDSGFYLCAWSLAGTVFYNEQFFGPGTRLTVL.

In the case of this clonotype: This may arise from a read error, as a much more abundant clone is one base away. The genes are TRBV12-3 or TRBV12-4 and TRBJ1-1, with D unclear. V was pared by 5 bases and J by 4 bases, with 8 bases between. The CDR3 has 12 amino acids. The CDR3 is CASSEGSTEAFF. DNA of the CDR3: TGTGCCAGCAGTGAAGGGTCCACTGAAGCTTTCTTT.

This clonotype appeared a few times. V is TRBV6-5 and J is TRBJ2-1; D is perhaps TRBD1 or TRBD2 (6 bases each). CDR1 is MNHEY and CDR2 is SVGAGI in the germline V gene. The CDR3 spans 17 residues. Trimming shortened V by 0 bases and J by 7 bases, and 19 bases separated the two germline ends. The CDR3 DNA follows: TGTGCCAGCAGTTACTCGTATGCGGGGCCTAGGGGGAATGAGCAGTTCTTC. This translates into CASSYSYAGPRGNEQFF.

This chain uses TRBV3-1 with TRBJ1-5; D is ambiguous. This CDR3 region has 17 residues. From germline, CDR1 is LGHDT and CDR2 YNNKEL (reference sequence). V shed 3 bases and J shed 2 bases, with 17 bases lying between them. CDR3 coding DNA: TGTGCCAGCAGCCAGGTTCCGACGGCCTTGGGCAATCAGCCCCAGCATTTT. Protein sequence: CASSQVPTALGNQPQHF.

This clonotype was counted only a few times. The rearrangement links TRBV12-3 or TRBV12-4 to TRBJ1-1; 7 bases agree with TRBD1. The CDR3 contains 13 residues. V shed 5 bases and J 4 bases; nucleotides not matched to a gene: 4. CDR3 DNA: TGTGCCAGCAGTCCACAGGGGCCCACTGAAGCTTTCTTT. As protein: CASSPQGPTEAFF.

The gene calls are TRBV9 and TRBJ2-5; 9 bases map to TRBD2. The CDR3 spans 17 residues. From germline, CDR1 is SGDLS and CDR2 YYNGEE. The junction had 10 bases not matched to a gene; V was cut back by 0 bases and J by 4 bases. CDR3 nucleotides: TGTGCCAGCAGCGTAGCTACTAGCGGGCTTGAGGGAGAGACCCAGTACTTC. The encoded protein is CASSVATSGLEGETQYF.

The chain joins TRBV6-5 to TRBJ2-1; no reliable D call. V lost 4 bases and J lost 5, with 15 bases in between. This CDR3 contains 15 residues. The germline CDR1 and CDR2 sequences are MNHEY and SVGAGI. CDR3 sequence reads: CASSLVALRHNEQFF. In DNA form, the CDR3 reads TGTGCCAGCAGTTTAGTCGCCCTTCGCCACAATGAGCAGTTCTTC.

This clonotype was counted ten times or more. V is TRBV20-1 and J is TRBJ2-3; the D gene is possibly TRBD1 (6 bases). Trimming took off 3 bases at V and 0 bases at J, with 10 bases between the two ends. Germline V lookup: CDR1 DFQATT, CDR2 SNEGSKA (reference sequence). This CDR3 is built from 14 residues. The CDR3: CSARDSVSTDTQYF. Here the CDR3 DNA reads TGCAGTGCTAGGGACAGCGTGAGCACAGATACGCAGTATTTT.

This clonotype was recorded many times. The chain uses TRBV5-4 and TRBJ2-2; possible D gene TRBD1, 6 bases. Germline V gene sequence: CDR1 SGHNT, CDR2 YYREEE (reference sequence). This CDR3 has 14 residues. Trimming pared 4 bases from V and 8 bases from J, leaving 15 bases between. CDR3 coding DNA: TGTGCCAGCAGCATCTGGACAGCCCCGGGGGAGCTGTTTTTT. Residues: CASSIWTAPGELFF.

The chain joins TRBV24-1 to TRBJ2-1; TRBD2 agrees at 16 bases. J gave up 2 bases and V 9 bases, and 9 bases lay outside the gene matches. Germline-derived CDR1 and CDR2 are KGHDR and SFDVKD. The CDR3 has 18 residues. CDR3 nucleotides: TGTGCCACCGCCAGGGGACTAGCGGGAGGGCCGCCCTACAATGAGCAGTTCTTC. This sequence encodes CATARGLAGGPPYNEQFF.

The V call is TRBV7-9, the J call TRBJ2-5; TRBD1 agrees at 7 bases. Germline V gene sequence: CDR1 SEHNR, CDR2 FQNEAQ (reference sequence). The V segment lost 5 bases and the J segment 4 bases; nucleotides outside the gene matches: 7. The CDR3 has 14 amino acids. As DNA, the CDR3 is TGTGCCAGCAGCACCCGACAGGGTTCAGAGACCCAGTACTTC. Encoded protein: CASSTRQGSETQYF.

This clonotype has only a few counts. The chain uses TRBV2 and TRBJ2-5; D is uncertain. The CDR3 is made up of 13 amino acids. CDR1 is SNHLY and CDR2 is FYNNEI in the germline V gene. V was shortened by 4 bases and J by 2 bases, with 8 bases between the two germline ends. The CDR3: CASSALRQETQYF. The CDR3 nucleotides read TGTGCCAGCAGTGCCCTCCGGCAAGAGACCCAGTACTTC.

The sample holds many counts of this clonotype. The gene calls are TRBV7-9 and TRBJ1-6; the D is unclear. V lost 5 bases and J 8 bases, leaving 16 bases between the germline ends. CDR1 is SEHNR and CDR2 is FQNEAQ in the germline V gene (reference sequence). The CDR3 length is 15 residues. CDR3 DNA: TGTGCCAGCAGCCCAGGTGGGATTTGGGATTCACCCCTCCACTTT. It translates to CASSPGGIWDSPLHF. The complete variable domain, with remaining parts taken from reference TRBV7-9 and TRBJ1-6, reads DTGVSQNPRHKITKRGQNVTFRCDPISEHNRLYWYRQTLGQGPEFLTYFQNEAQLEKSRLLSDRFSAERPKGSFSTLEIQRTEQGDSAMYLCASSPGGIWDSPLHFGNGTRLTVT.

There are many counts of this clonotype. This chain links TRBV27 with TRBJ2-1; D not resolved. Germline V lookup: CDR1 MNHEY, CDR2 SMNVEV (reference sequence). Between the trimmed V and J ends, which lost 5 bases and 0 bases, there was a span of 20 bases. This CDR3 is 18 amino acids long. CDR3 nucleotide sequence: TGTGCCAGCAGTAACCGGGCCCTAACGAGGAGCTCCTACAATGAGCAGTTCTTC. Its protein product is CASSNRALTRSSYNEQFF.

This clonotype turned up a few times. The chain joins TRBV5-1 to TRBJ1-1, with a weak D call TRBD1 (6 bases). Germline V gene lookup returns CDR1 SGHRS and CDR2 YFSETQ. The CDR3 extends over 15 amino acids. V lost 3 bases and J lost 2, with 14 bases in between. CDR3 residues: CASSSPNRENTEAFF. In DNA, the CDR3 is TGCGCCAGCAGCTCGCCGAACAGGGAAAACACTGAAGCTTTCTTT.